This T cell receptor beta chain is from a study of control samples from healthy donors and cancer patients (dated by TCRdb to 2020 to 2021). Details on this clone: The antigen it recognizes is unknown. No much larger clone is present one base from it, and per-base qualities are unavailable.

The library was prepared using the immunoSEQ multiplex PCR assay. TCRdb mirrors the immuneACCESS table, restricted to in-frame sequences. Some clones are absent from its copies; in checked studies, under half trace to an unresolved V gene, and the reason for the others is unknown. Within this sample are some 58,000 clones, with around 87% of them counted one time only. Of the sample, more than 9.5% falls within the top ten clones. V is pared back by 4 bases and J by 0 bases, with 9 bases lying between the germline termini. Its CDR3 holds 14 amino acids, cysteine through phenylalanine. This entry keeps only the CDR3 DNA: 42 bases, framed from base 1. Based on the germline V gene (reference sequence), the CDR1 and CDR2 sequences are SEHNR and FQNEAQ.

Recombination connected TRBV7-9 to TRBJ1-1, with the D gene not confidently named. The sample comprised PBMCs. The receptor comes from a woman aged 55-69 years with lung cancer. The CDR3 amino acid sequence is: CASSWGGLNTEAFF. The nucleotide sequence is given as TGTGCCAGCAGCTGGGGAGGGTTGAACACTGAAGCTTTCTTT. This CDR3, with the reference TRBV7-9 and TRBJ1-1 proteins standing in past its ends, gives the full variable domain DTGVSQNPRHKITKRGQNVTFRCDPISEHNRLYWYRQTLGQGPEFLTYFQNEAQLEKSRLLSDRFSAERPKGSFSTLEIQRTEQGDSAMYLCASSWGGLNTEAFFGQGTRLTVV.